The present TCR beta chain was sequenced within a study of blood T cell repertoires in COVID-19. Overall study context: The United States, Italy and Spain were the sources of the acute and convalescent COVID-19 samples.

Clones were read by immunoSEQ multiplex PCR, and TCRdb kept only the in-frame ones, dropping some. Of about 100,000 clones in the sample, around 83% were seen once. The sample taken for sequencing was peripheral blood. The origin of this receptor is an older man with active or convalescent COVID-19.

In nucleotides, the CDR3 is TGTGCCAGTAGTAGTTCGACAGGGTCATGGGAGACCCAGTACTTC. Its translation is CASSSSTGSWETQYF. The chain has TRBV19 and TRBJ2-5; 7 bases are shared with TRBD1. The CDR3 runs to 15 residues. V dropped 4 bases and J dropped 5; count of bases not matched to a gene: 10. From germline, CDR1 is LNHDA and CDR2 SQIVND (reference sequence).